This entry describes one T cell receptor beta chain. Clones were sequenced by immunoSEQ multiplex PCR, and TCRdb holds only the in-frame ones, with some missing. The data hold around 50,000 clones, with more than 75% observed a single time. The entry originates in a study of blood T cell repertoires in COVID-19. Study context: Sources were T cells, B-cell-depleted T cells, or PBMCs; the material itself was cDNA or gDNA.

Germline V gene sequence: CDR1 SGHAT, CDR2 FQNNGV. With 5 bases clipped from V and 4 bases from J, the junction kept 4 bases outside the gene matches. The CDR3 runs to 13 residues. The rearrangement uses TRBV11-2 and TRBJ1-2; 7 bases are shared with TRBD1. Sequencing was carried out using PBMCs or T cells enriched from blood (not recorded which). This clonotype was sampled from a woman aged 45-65 years with acute COVID-19. CDR3 nucleotide sequence: TGTGCCAGCAGCACCCGGGACAGCTATGGCTACACCTTC. Protein: CASSTRDSYGYTF.